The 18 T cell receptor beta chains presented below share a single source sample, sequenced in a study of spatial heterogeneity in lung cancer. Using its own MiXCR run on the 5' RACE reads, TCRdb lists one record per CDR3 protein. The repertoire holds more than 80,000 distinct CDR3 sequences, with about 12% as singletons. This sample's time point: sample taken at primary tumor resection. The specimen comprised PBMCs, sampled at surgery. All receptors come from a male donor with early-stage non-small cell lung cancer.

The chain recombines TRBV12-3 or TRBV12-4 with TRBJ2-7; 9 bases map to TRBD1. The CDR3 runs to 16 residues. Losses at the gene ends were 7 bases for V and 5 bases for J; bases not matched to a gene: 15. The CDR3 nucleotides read TGTGCCAGCACCCCCGGGTCAGGGACAGGGAAAAACGAGCAGTACTTC. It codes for CASTPGSGTGKNEQYF.

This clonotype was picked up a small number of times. The CDR3 DNA is TGTGCCAGCAGCTTAGTTAGGGAAGGGAGGGTTTTGGGCTCTGGGGCCAACGTCCTGACTTTC. Its translation is CASSLVREGRVLGSGANVLTF. The rearrangement joins TRBV11-2 to TRBJ2-6; 7 bases match TRBD2. Germline CDR1 reads SGHAT; CDR2 reads FQNNGV. V lost 1 base, J lost 0 bases, and 15 bases stayed unmatched. This CDR3 has 21 amino acids.

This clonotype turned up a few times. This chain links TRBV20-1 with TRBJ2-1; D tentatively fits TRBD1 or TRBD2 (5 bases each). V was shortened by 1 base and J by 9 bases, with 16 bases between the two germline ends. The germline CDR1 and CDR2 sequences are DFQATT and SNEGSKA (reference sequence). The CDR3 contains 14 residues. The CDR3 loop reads CSARGGTATGEQFF. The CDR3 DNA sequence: TGCAGTGCTAGAGGGGGGACGGCAACCGGTGAGCAGTTCTTC.

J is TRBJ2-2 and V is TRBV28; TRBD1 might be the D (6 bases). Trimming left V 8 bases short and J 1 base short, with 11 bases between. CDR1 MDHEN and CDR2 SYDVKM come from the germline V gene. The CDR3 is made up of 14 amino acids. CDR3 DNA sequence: TGTGCCAGCCTAGGACAGCAGAACACCGGGGAGCTGTTTTTT. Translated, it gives CASLGQQNTGELFF.

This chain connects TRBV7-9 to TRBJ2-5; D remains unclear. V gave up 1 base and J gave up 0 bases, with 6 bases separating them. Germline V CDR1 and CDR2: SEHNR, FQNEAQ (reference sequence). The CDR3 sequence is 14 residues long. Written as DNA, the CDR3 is TGTGCCAGCAGCTTAGGGGCCTACCAAGAGACCCAGTACTTC. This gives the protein CASSLGAYQETQYF.

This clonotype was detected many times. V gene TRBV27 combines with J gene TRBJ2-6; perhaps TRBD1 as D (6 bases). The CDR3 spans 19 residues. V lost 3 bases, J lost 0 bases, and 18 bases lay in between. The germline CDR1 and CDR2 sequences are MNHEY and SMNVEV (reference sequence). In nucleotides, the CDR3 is TGTGCCAGCAGTTTTCGTACAGGGAACATTCTCTCTGGGGCCAACGTCCTGACTTTC. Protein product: CASSFRTGNILSGANVLTF.

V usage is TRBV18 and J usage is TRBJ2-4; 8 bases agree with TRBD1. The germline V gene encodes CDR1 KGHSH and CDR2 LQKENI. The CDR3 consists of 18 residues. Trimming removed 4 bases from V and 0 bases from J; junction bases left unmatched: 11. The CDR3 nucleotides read TGTGCCAGCTCACTCCGGGACAGGTTAACCCTAGCCAAAAACATTCAGTACTTC. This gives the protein CASSLRDRLTLAKNIQYF.

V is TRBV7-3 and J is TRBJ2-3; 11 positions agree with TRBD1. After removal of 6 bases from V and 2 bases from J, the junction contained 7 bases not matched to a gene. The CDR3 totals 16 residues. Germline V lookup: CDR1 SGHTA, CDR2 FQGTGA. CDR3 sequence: CASSSLGQGATDTQYF. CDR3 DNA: TGTGCCAGCAGTTCTCTCGGACAGGGGGCCACAGATACGCAGTATTTT.

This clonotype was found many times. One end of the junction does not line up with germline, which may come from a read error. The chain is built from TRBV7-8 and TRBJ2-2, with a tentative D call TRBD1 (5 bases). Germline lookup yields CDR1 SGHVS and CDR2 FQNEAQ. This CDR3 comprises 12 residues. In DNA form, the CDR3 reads TGTGCCAGCAGTTTAGGGGCCGGGGAGCTGTTTTTT. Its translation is CASSLGAGELFF.

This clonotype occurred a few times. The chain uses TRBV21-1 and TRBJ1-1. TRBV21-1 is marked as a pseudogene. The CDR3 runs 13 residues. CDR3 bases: TGTGCCAGCAGCAAGGGTTCTAACACTGAAGCTTTCTTT. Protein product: CASSKGSNTEAFF.

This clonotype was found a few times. In DNA form, the CDR3 reads TGTGCCAGCAGCATAACTAGCGGGAGGATCGATACGCAGTATTTT. Encoded protein: CASSITSGRIDTQYF. The V call is TRBV6-5, the J call TRBJ2-3; 12 nucleotides agree with TRBD2. CDR3 length: 15 residues. From germline, CDR1 is MNHEY and CDR2 SVGAGI. After removal of 6 bases from V and 6 bases from J, the junction contained 7 bases not matched to a gene.

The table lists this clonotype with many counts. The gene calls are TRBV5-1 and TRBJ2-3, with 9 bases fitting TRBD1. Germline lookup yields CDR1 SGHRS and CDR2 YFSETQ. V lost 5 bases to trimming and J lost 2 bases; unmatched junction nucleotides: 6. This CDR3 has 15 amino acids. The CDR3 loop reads CASRGGTGPTDTQYF. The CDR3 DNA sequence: TGCGCCAGCAGGGGAGGGACAGGGCCCACAGATACGCAGTATTTT. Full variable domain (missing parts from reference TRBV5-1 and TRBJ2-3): KAGVTQTPRYLIKTRGQQVTLSCSPISGHRSVSWYQQTPGQGLQFLFEYFSETQRNKGNFPGRFSGRQFSNSRSEMNVSTLELGDSALYLCASRGGTGPTDTQYFGPGTRLTVL.

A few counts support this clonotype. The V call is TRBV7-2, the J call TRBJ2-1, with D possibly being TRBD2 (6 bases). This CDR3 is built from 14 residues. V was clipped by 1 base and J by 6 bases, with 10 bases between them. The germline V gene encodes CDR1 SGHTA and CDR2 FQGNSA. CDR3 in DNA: TGTGCCAGCAGCTTAGATTGGACTACCAATGAGCAGTTCTTC. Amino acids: CASSLDWTTNEQFF.

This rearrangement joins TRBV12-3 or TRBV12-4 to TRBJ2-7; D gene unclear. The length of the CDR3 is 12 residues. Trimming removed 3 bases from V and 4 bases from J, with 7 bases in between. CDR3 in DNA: TGTGCCAGCAGTTTTGACAATTACGAGCAGTACTTC. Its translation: CASSFDNYEQYF.

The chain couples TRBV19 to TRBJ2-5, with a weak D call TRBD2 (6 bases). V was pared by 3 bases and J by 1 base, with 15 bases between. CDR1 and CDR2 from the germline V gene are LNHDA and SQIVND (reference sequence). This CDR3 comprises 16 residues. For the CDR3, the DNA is TGTGCCAGTAGTATGCGGACTAAGGGTCCCCAAGAGACCCAGTACTTC. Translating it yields CASSMRTKGPQETQYF.

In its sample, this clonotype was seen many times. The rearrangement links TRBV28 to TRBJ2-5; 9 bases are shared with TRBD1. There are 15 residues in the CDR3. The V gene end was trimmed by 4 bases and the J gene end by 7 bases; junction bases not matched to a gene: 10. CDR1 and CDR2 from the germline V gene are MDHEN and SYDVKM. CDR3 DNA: TGTGCCAGCAGTTCCCCGGGACAGGGATTCGGGACCCAGTACTTC. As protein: CASSSPGQGFGTQYF.

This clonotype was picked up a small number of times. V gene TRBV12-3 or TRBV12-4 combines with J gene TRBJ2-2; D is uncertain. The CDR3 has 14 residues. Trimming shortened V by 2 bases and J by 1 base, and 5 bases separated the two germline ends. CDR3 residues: CASSLRQNTGELFF. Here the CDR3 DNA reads TGTGCCAGCAGTTTAAGGCAGAACACCGGGGAGCTGTTTTTT.

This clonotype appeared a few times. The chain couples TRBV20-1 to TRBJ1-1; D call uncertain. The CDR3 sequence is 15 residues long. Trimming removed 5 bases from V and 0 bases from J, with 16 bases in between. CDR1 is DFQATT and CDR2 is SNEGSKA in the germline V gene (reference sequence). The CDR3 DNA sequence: TGCAGTGCTCCATTGACCCGTTGGGTGAACACTGAAGCTTTCTTT. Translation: CSAPLTRWVNTEAFF.